These 26 T cell receptor beta chains originate from one sample sequenced in a study of breast tumors, draining lymph nodes, adjacent tissues. One entry per CDR3 protein, called by TCRdb with MiXCR from the multiplex PCR reads. This table holds 80,000 to 130,000 distinct CDR3 sequences, less than 25% found once. Samples came from axillary lymph nodes draining the breast cancer. The sample consisted of axillary lymph node tissue. The receptors were gathered from a female donor with breast cancer. Some clones in this sample may be carry-over from other donors' samples.

Many counts were recorded for this clonotype. The chain combines TRBV9 with TRBJ2-1; 8 positions agree with TRBD2. Germline trimming cut 0 bases from V and 9 bases from J; bases unmatched to any gene: 11. CDR1 and CDR2 (germline): SGDLS, YYNGEE. CDR3 size: 16 residues. The CDR3 is CASSVAGGTYRSEQFF. Here the CDR3 DNA reads TGTGCCAGCAGCGTAGCGGGAGGGACGTACAGGAGTGAGCAGTTCTTC.

This clonotype was observed a few times. This may be a read error, as it is one base from a much larger clone. The chain couples TRBV4-2 to TRBJ2-5, with 10 nucleotides matching TRBD1. From germline, CDR1 is LGHNA and CDR2 YNFKEQ. The CDR3 runs 15 residues. The CDR3 DNA reads TGTGCCGGCAGCCAGACCGGGACAGGGGAAGAGACCCAGTACTTC. It is translated as CAGSQTGTGEETQYF.

This clonotype was detected only once. The rearrangement uses TRBV19 and TRBJ1-1; TRBD1 matches at 8 bases. Per germline, CDR1 LNHDA and CDR2 SQIVND (reference sequence). V lost 7 bases, J lost 5 bases, and 3 bases stayed unmatched. This CDR3 has 12 amino acids. The CDR3, as DNA: TGTGCCAGTACGGACAGGGCTACTGAAGCTTTCTTT. It is translated as CASTDRATEAFF.

This clonotype was counted many times. V and J are TRBV5-1 and TRBJ1-6; TRBD1 matches 9 bases. The CDR3 is made up of 15 amino acids. Trimming removed 5 bases from V and 7 bases from J; junction bases left unmatched: 7. CDR1 and CDR2 (germline): SGHRS, YFSETQ. DNA of the CDR3: TGCGCCAGCAGACCTGGGACAGGGAAGAATTCACCCCTCCACTTT. It specifies CASRPGTGKNSPLHF.

Remarks on this clonotype: This sequence may be a read error, since a much larger clone differs from it by one base. The chain employs TRBV20-1 and TRBJ2-1; 8 bases agree with TRBD1. This CDR3 has 18 residues. CDR1 DFQATT and CDR2 SNEGSKA come from the germline V gene (reference sequence). The DNA of the CDR3 is TGCAGTGCTAGAAACAGGGGGGTCCGGCGGGCTTCCTACAATGAGCGGTTCTTC. It specifies CSARNRGVRRASYNERFF.

This clonotype was picked up many times. The genes are TRBV5-1 and TRBJ2-6; D uncertain. Trimming stripped 0 bases from V and 4 bases from J, with 8 bases between. The germline V gene encodes CDR1 SGHRS and CDR2 YFSETQ. CDR3 length equals 15 residues. The CDR3 reads CASSLAVTGANVLTF. The CDR3 DNA sequence: TGCGCCAGCAGCTTGGCGGTTACAGGGGCCAACGTCCTGACTTTC.

Many counts were recorded for this clonotype. The CDR3 bases are TGCGCCAGCAGCCCCCAGGGGGGGCGGATGAGGTCTAACTATGGCTACACCTTC. Its protein product is CASSPQGGRMRSNYGYTF. The V call is TRBV5-1, the J call TRBJ1-2, with TRBD1 matching 7 bases. V was pared by 4 bases and J by 0 bases, with 15 bases of the junction left unmatched. The CDR3 has 18 residues. CDR1 and CDR2 from the germline V gene are SGHRS and YFSETQ.

This clonotype showed up many times. In nucleotides, the CDR3 is TGCAGTGCTAAATCCACAGCAAAAGAGACCCAGTACTTC. Its protein product is CSAKSTAKETQYF. The V call is TRBV20-1, the J call TRBJ2-5, with D unclear. In germline, CDR1 is DFQATT, CDR2 SNEGSKA (reference sequence). With 4 bases removed from V and 3 bases from J, the gap between germline ends came to 12 bases. This CDR3 spans 13 amino acids.

This clonotype was found many times. V usage is TRBV12-3 or TRBV12-4 and J usage is TRBJ2-1; the D is unclear. This CDR3 spans 12 amino acids. V was shortened by 5 bases and J by 12 bases, with 14 bases between the two germline ends. The CDR3 is CASSPGPTGQFF. The CDR3 DNA reads as TGTGCCAGCAGTCCCGGACCGACGGGGCAGTTCTTC.

As concerns this clonotype: Possible read error: a much larger clone is one base away. The V and J genes are TRBV4-2 and TRBJ2-3, with D perhaps matching TRBD2 (5 bases). This CDR3 is built from 16 residues. CDR1 is LGHNA and CDR2 is YNFKEQ in the germline V gene. The CDR3 nucleotides are TGTGCCAGCAGCCAAGTCCTAGCTTCGAGCACAGATACGCCGTATTTT. Protein sequence: CASSQVLASSTDTPYF.

This clonotype was seen ten or more times. The rearrangement uses TRBV7-9 and TRBJ2-5; D possibly corresponds to TRBD1 (6 bases). V lost 5 bases, J lost 5 bases, and 15 bases lay in between. Germline loops: CDR1 SEHNR, CDR2 FQNEAQ (reference sequence). The CDR3 contains 14 residues. The CDR3 DNA is TGTGCCAGCAGCGCAAAACAGGGCTGGGAGACCCAGTACTTC. Translating gives CASSAKQGWETQYF.

Ten or more counts support this clonotype. V usage is TRBV6-1 and J usage is TRBJ2-7, with TRBD1 identical over 8 bases. The CDR3 extends over 12 amino acids. With 7 bases clipped from V and 2 bases from J, the junction kept 1 base outside the gene matches. Germline loops: CDR1 MNHNS, CDR2 SASEGT. The CDR3 loop reads CASIQGAYEQYF. The CDR3 DNA follows: TGTGCCAGCATACAGGGGGCCTACGAGCAGTACTTC.

This clonotype appeared a few times. This rearrangement joins TRBV12-3 or TRBV12-4 to TRBJ2-4, with 9 positions matching TRBD2. J lost 2 bases, V lost 5 bases, and 7 bases had no gene match. The CDR3 totals 16 residues. DNA of the CDR3: TGTGCCAGCAGTCTTAGACTAGCGGTAACCAAAAACATTCAGTACTTC. This gives the protein CASSLRLAVTKNIQYF.

This clonotype showed up many times. This chain links TRBV7-3 with TRBJ2-3, with 10 bases aligning to TRBD2. Germline-derived CDR1 and CDR2 are SGHTA and FQGTGA. The J segment lost 4 bases and the V segment lost 5 bases, leaving 3 bases of the junction unmatched. This CDR3 has 14 amino acids. The CDR3 DNA reads TGTGCCAGCAGCCCAGCGGGGGGGTCAGATACGCAGTATTTT. Translation gives CASSPAGGSDTQYF.

This chain joins TRBV7-3 and TRBJ1-1; D uncertain. Germline-derived CDR1 and CDR2 are SGHTA and FQGTGA. Trimming cost V 1 base and J 7 bases, with 10 bases left between them. This CDR3 is built from 13 residues. The DNA of the CDR3 is TGTGCCAGCAGCTTAAATTGGGCAGATGAAGCTTTCTTT. Amino acids: CASSLNWADEAFF.

In this sample, this clonotype turned up many times. The chain couples TRBV2 to TRBJ2-3, with D perhaps assigned TRBD1 or TRBD2 (6 bases each). This CDR3 has 14 amino acids. From germline, CDR1 is SNHLY and CDR2 FYNNEI. The V and J ends lost 6 bases and 4 bases respectively, with 14 bases between them. The CDR3 DNA reads as TGTGCCAGCAGGCGCGGGACAAATCCAGATACGCAGTATTTT. Its translation is CASRRGTNPDTQYF.

Many counts were recorded for this clonotype. Written as DNA, the CDR3 is TGTGCCAGCAGCTTCCAAGCGACCACAGATACGCAGTATTTT. It yields the protein CASSFQATTDTQYF. V and J are TRBV11-2 and TRBJ2-3, with unresolved D. The CDR3 sequence is 14 residues long. V lost 3 bases to trimming and J lost 2 bases, with 9 bases between them. Germline V gene data show CDR1 as SGHAT and CDR2 as FQNNGV.

This clonotype has ten or more counts. In DNA form, the CDR3 reads TGTGCCAGTCACAAGACAGGCAGCAATCAGCCCCAGCATTTT. It yields the protein CASHKTGSNQPQHF. The genes are TRBV19 and TRBJ1-5, with D perhaps TRBD1 (6 bases). The CDR3 sequence is 14 residues long. Trimming stripped 8 bases from V and 1 base from J, with 12 bases between. Germline V lookup: CDR1 LNHDA, CDR2 SQIVND (reference sequence).

This clonotype was detected ten times or more. The rearrangement joins TRBV4-2 to TRBJ2-3; no reliable D call. In germline, CDR1 is LGHNA, CDR2 YNFKEQ. The length of the CDR3 is 15 residues. Trimming cost V 1 base and J 0 bases, with 8 bases left between them. CDR3 in amino acids: CASSQGLASTDTQYF. CDR3 coding DNA: TGTGCCAGCAGCCAAGGGTTGGCTAGCACAGATACGCAGTATTTT.

This clonotype occurred many times. The J gene is TRBJ1-2, the V gene TRBV28; no clear D. Germline V gives CDR1 MDHEN, CDR2 SYDVKM. Trimming took 4 bases from V and 4 from J, leaving 4 bases between them. The CDR3 has 11 amino acids. CDR3 nucleotides: TGTGCCAGCAGTTCGCGCTATGGCTACACCTTC. This translates into CASSSRYGYTF.

The table lists this clonotype with many counts. This rearrangement joins TRBV19 to TRBJ2-3; 7 nucleotides match TRBD2. Germline CDR1 and CDR2: LNHDA and SQIVND (reference sequence). The length of the CDR3 is 14 residues. V shed 5 bases and J 1 base; nucleotides not matched to a gene: 3. Here the CDR3 reads CASSRGGGTDTQYF. CDR3 DNA: TGTGCCAGTAGTCGGGGAGGGGGCACAGATACGCAGTATTTT.

In its sample, this clonotype was seen many times. The rearrangement uses TRBV20-1 and TRBJ1-5; D possibly corresponds to TRBD1 (6 bases). V lost 1 base, J lost 1 base, and 14 bases lay in between. This CDR3 comprises 16 residues. Germline V lookup: CDR1 DFQATT, CDR2 SNEGSKA (reference sequence). DNA of the CDR3: TGCAGTGCTAGAGGTCAACAGGGATTAAGCAATCAGCCCCAGCATTTT. This sequence encodes CSARGQQGLSNQPQHF.

This clonotype showed up many times. V and J are TRBV28 and TRBJ2-7; weak D call: TRBD2 (7 bases). The CDR3 has 14 amino acids. Germline CDR1 is MDHEN and CDR2 is SYDVKM. V was trimmed by 1 base and J by 5 bases, leaving 12 bases between them. In DNA form, the CDR3 reads TGTGCCAGCAGTTTATCCAGGGGAGGGCACGAGCAGTACTTC. Encoded protein: CASSLSRGGHEQYF. Drawing the rest from reference TRBV28 and TRBJ2-7, the complete variable domain is DVKVTQSSRYLVKRTGEKVFLECVQDMDHENMFWYRQDPGLGLRLIYFSYDVKMKEKGDIPEGYSVSREKKERFSLILESASTNQTSMYLCASSLSRGGHEQYFGPGTRLTVT.

This clonotype was seen ten or more times. This chain connects TRBV12-3 or TRBV12-4 to TRBJ2-1, with 7 bases aligning to TRBD2. With V trimmed by 3 bases and J by 4 bases, 3 bases remained unmatched. The CDR3 runs 14 residues. The CDR3 nucleotides are TGTGCCAGCAGTTTTCGAGCGGGGTACAATGAGCAGTTCTTC. The encoded protein is CASSFRAGYNEQFF.

In regard to this clonotype: This may come from a read error, since a much larger clone is one base off. The chain employs TRBV20-1 and TRBJ2-5; no firm D call. V was cut by 6 bases and J by 5 bases, with 13 bases left in between. From germline, CDR1 is DFQATT and CDR2 SNEGSKA (reference sequence). This CDR3 has 12 residues. The CDR3 sequence: CSAQDPKETQYF. The CDR3 nucleotides read TGCAGTGCCCAGGACCCCAAGGAGACCCAGTACTTC.

This clonotype came up many times. The V gene is TRBV5-1, the J gene TRBJ2-7; a weak D match, TRBD1 (5 bases). This CDR3 comprises 13 residues. CDR1 SGHRS and CDR2 YFSETQ come from the germline V gene. The ends were cut back, 4 bases at V and 2 bases at J, with 10 bases in the middle. CDR3 residues: CASSGASPYEQYF. The CDR3 region has the DNA TGCGCCAGCAGCGGGGCGTCGCCCTACGAGCAGTACTTC.